The 28 T cell receptor beta chains below were found in one sample sequenced in a study of T cells in Graves' hyperthyroidism and ophthalmopathy. The investigators amplified TCR beta CDR3 regions from RNA transcripts. The TCR CDR3 was amplified in a first-round RT-PCR using the HTBI primer set. TCRdb independently ran MiXCR on the multiplex PCR reads; one entry per CDR3 protein. This table has around 190,000 distinct CDR3 sequences, over 15% appearing once. Sequenced sample: blood. The source of these receptors is a woman aged 50 to 60 with Graves' hyperthyroidism.

The chain carries TRBV19 and TRBJ2-3, with unresolved D. The V end lost 1 base, the J end lost 2 bases, and 10 bases lay between the germline ends. CDR3 length: 15 amino acids. Germline V gene data show CDR1 as LNHDA and CDR2 as SQIVND (reference sequence). CDR3 bases: TGTGCCAGTAGTATAGGTATGGGATTCACAGATACGCAGTATTTT. Translating gives CASSIGMGFTDTQYF.

About this clonotype: It may be a read error: a sequence one base away is much more abundant. J is TRBJ1-4 and V is TRBV20-1; no reliable D call. Germline values: CDR1 DFQATT, CDR2 SNEGSKA (reference sequence). The CDR3 spans 13 residues. V lost 1 base and J lost 8, with 11 bases in between. The CDR3 sequence is CSARGRRREKLFF. DNA of the CDR3: TGCAGTGCTAGAGGTCGTAGGAGGGAAAAACTGTTTTTT.

As regards this clonotype: A much more abundant neighbour one base away suggests this may be a read error. The chain joins TRBV7-3 to TRBJ2-4; TRBD1 agrees at 10 bases. The CDR3 contains 17 residues. Germline CDR1 reads SGHTA; CDR2 reads FQGTGA. The CDR3 nucleotides read TGTGCCAGCAGCTTGGTATGGGACAGGGGTCCCAAAAAAATTCAGTACTTC. It yields the protein CASSLVWDRGPKKIQYF.

The table lists this clonotype with many counts. The CDR3 DNA sequence: TGCGCCAGCAGCAAGCCGGACAGCACCTACGAGCAGTACTTC. Amino acid sequence: CASSKPDSTYEQYF. The gene calls are TRBV5-1 and TRBJ2-7; perhaps TRBD1 as D (6 bases). Germline CDR1 SGHRS, CDR2 YFSETQ. The V and J ends lost 4 bases and 2 bases respectively, with 13 bases between them. CDR3 length equals 14 residues.

This clonotype was seen ten or more times. The chain uses TRBV12-3 or TRBV12-4 and TRBJ2-7, with TRBD1 matching 9 bases. The CDR3 loop spans 15 amino acids. V lost 6 bases and J lost 5; bases outside the gene matches: 11. The CDR3 protein is CASSREQGARHEQYF. CDR3 bases: TGTGCCAGCAGCCGAGAACAGGGGGCGCGCCACGAGCAGTACTTC.

This clonotype was seen at least ten times. This chain uses TRBV7-3 with TRBJ2-1, with D maybe TRBD2 (6 bases). Trimming shortened V by 3 bases and J by 6 bases, and 18 bases separated the two germline ends. CDR3 length equals 16 residues. The germline V gene encodes CDR1 SGHTA and CDR2 FQGTGA. The CDR3 loop is CASSLGGAGRRNEQFF. CDR3 DNA sequence: TGTGCCAGCAGCTTGGGCGGGGCAGGTCGTCGCAATGAGCAGTTCTTC.

As concerns this clonotype: With a much larger clone just one base away, this may be a read error. The rearrangement links TRBV7-9 to TRBJ1-2; D gene uncertain. There are 15 residues in the CDR3. From germline, CDR1 is SEHNR and CDR2 FQNEAQ (reference sequence). The germline V and J ends were trimmed by 4 bases and 7 bases, with 19 bases remaining between them. The CDR3 spells CASSSTPVVTSGYTF. For the CDR3, the DNA is TGTGCCAGCAGCTCCACCCCGGTAGTTACCAGTGGCTACACCTTC.

The V and J genes are TRBV5-1 and TRBJ2-5, with a tentative D call TRBD2 (6 bases). Trimming pared 1 base from V and 3 bases from J, leaving 13 bases between. This CDR3 has 15 residues. Germline loops: CDR1 SGHRS, CDR2 YFSETQ. Here the CDR3 reads CASSLNGAGKETQYF. In nucleotides, the CDR3 is TGCGCCAGCAGCTTGAACGGGGCGGGGAAAGAGACCCAGTACTTC.

Details on this clonotype: Possible read error: a much larger clone is one base away. The chain employs TRBV6-2 or TRBV6-3 and TRBJ2-7; 10 nucleotides agree with TRBD2. Germline V gene data show CDR1 as MNHEY and CDR2 as SVGEGT. The length of the CDR3 is 15 residues. The V gene end was trimmed by 7 bases and the J gene end by 6 bases; junction bases not matched to a gene: 12. CDR3 nucleotide sequence: TGTGCCAGCACTCCGTCGGGACTAGCGTCTTCCGAGCAGTACTTC. Amino acids: CASTPSGLASSEQYF.

The table lists this clonotype with many counts. J is TRBJ1-1 and V is TRBV7-9; 9 positions match TRBD1. In germline, CDR1 is SEHNR, CDR2 FQNEAQ (reference sequence). V gave up 1 base and J gave up 4 bases; unmatched junction bases: 13. The CDR3 consists of 18 residues. CDR3 loop: CASSLGGDRVGFVTEAFF. As DNA, the CDR3 is TGTGCCAGCAGCTTAGGGGGGGACAGGGTGGGGTTTGTCACTGAAGCTTTCTTT.

The V and J genes are TRBV5-1 and TRBJ2-2, with D possibly called TRBD1 or TRBD2 (5 bases each). The CDR3 is 16 residues long. Germline CDR1 and CDR2: SGHRS and YFSETQ. Trimming took 5 bases from V and 4 from J, leaving 18 bases between them. Here the CDR3 reads CASRPPGASGTGELFF. The CDR3 region has the DNA TGCGCCAGCAGACCCCCCGGGGCCAGCGGCACCGGGGAGCTGTTTTTT.

The sample holds many counts of this clonotype. The V call is TRBV2, the J call TRBJ1-2; D might be TRBD1 (6 bases). Germline V gene lookup returns CDR1 SNHLY and CDR2 FYNNEI. The germline V and J ends were trimmed by 4 bases and 5 bases, with 11 bases remaining between them. The CDR3 runs to 13 residues. The CDR3 here is CASSGNREYGYTF. CDR3 sequence (DNA): TGTGCCAGCAGTGGGAACAGGGAATATGGCTACACCTTC.

This clonotype was observed at least ten times. V usage is TRBV5-1 and J usage is TRBJ2-1; 7 bases line up with TRBD2. V lost 3 bases to trimming and J lost 6 bases; unmatched junction nucleotides: 12. The CDR3 has 16 residues. Germline lookup yields CDR1 SGHRS and CDR2 YFSETQ. The chain's CDR3 is CASSSDTRVAGNEQFF. CDR3 in DNA: TGCGCCAGCAGCTCCGACACTAGGGTAGCGGGCAATGAGCAGTTCTTC.

V and J are TRBV4-3 and TRBJ1-6; perhaps TRBD1 as D (6 bases). The CDR3 contains 19 residues. Trimming took 0 bases from V and 0 from J, leaving 15 bases between them. Germline-derived CDR1 and CDR2 are LGHNA and YSLEER. CDR3 sequence reads: CASSQDVTGPSSYNSPLHF. Here the CDR3 DNA reads TGCGCCAGCAGCCAAGACGTTACAGGGCCAAGCTCCTATAATTCACCCCTCCACTTT.

The CDR3: CAISGPQRTDTQYF. CDR3 DNA: TGTGCCATCAGTGGACCCCAACGGACAGATACGCAGTATTTT. The chain employs TRBV10-3 and TRBJ2-3, with D unclear. Germline CDR1 reads ENHRY; CDR2 reads SYGVKD. The CDR3 spans 14 residues. V lost 4 bases and J 3 bases, leaving 11 bases between the germline ends.

This clonotype has a handful of counts. The gene calls are TRBV9 and TRBJ2-7; D is uncertain. This CDR3 region has 16 residues. The germline V gene has CDR1 SGDLS and CDR2 YYNGEE. Trimming took off 0 bases at V and 5 bases at J, with 18 bases between the two ends. For the CDR3, the DNA is TGTGCCAGCAGCGTAGAGTCGGACCCCAAGGAGCACGAGCAGTACTTC. It encodes CASSVESDPKEHEQYF.

This clonotype occurred many times. V and J are TRBV7-8 and TRBJ2-3; no clear D gene. Germline CDR1 reads SGHVS; CDR2 reads FQNEAQ. V was trimmed by 5 bases and J by 1 base, leaving 10 bases between them. The CDR3 is made up of 14 amino acids. The CDR3 sequence: CASSHIAGTDTQYF. CDR3 bases: TGTGCCAGCAGCCATATAGCAGGCACAGATACGCAGTATTTT.

CDR3 residues: CASSSGQSVYEQYF. The CDR3 DNA reads TGTGCCAGCAGCTCGGGACAGTCAGTCTACGAGCAGTACTTC. V gene TRBV11-2 combines with J gene TRBJ2-7; 7 bases map to TRBD1. Germline V gene lookup returns CDR1 SGHAT and CDR2 FQNNGV. With V trimmed by 4 bases and J by 3 bases, 6 bases remained unmatched. The CDR3 consists of 14 residues.

The table lists this clonotype with many counts. The chain uses TRBV27 and TRBJ2-7; D gene unclear. The germline V and J ends were trimmed by 3 bases and 4 bases, with 10 bases remaining between them. The CDR3 is made up of 13 amino acids. Germline V gene data show CDR1 as MNHEY and CDR2 as SMNVEV (reference sequence). The CDR3 sequence is CASSFLGNYEQYF. The DNA for the CDR3 is TGTGCCAGCAGTTTTCTTGGGAATTACGAGCAGTACTTC.

This chain links TRBV7-9 with TRBJ2-2; TRBD2 aligns across 8 bases. CDR1 and CDR2 (germline): SEHNR, FQNEAQ (reference sequence). This CDR3 contains 15 residues. With V trimmed by 1 base and J by 6 bases, 4 bases remained unmatched. The CDR3 DNA follows: TGTGCCAGCAGCTTAGATGGGGGACTAGCCGGGGAGCTGTTTTTT. Its translation is CASSLDGGLAGELFF.

Remarks on this clonotype: Possible read error: a much larger clone is one base away. The rearrangement links TRBV7-9 to TRBJ2-1, with TRBD2 identical over 8 bases. Germline loops: CDR1 SEHNR, CDR2 FQNEAQ (reference sequence). CDR3 length equals 14 residues. The DNA of the CDR3 is TGTGCCAGCATCTTAGCGGGGACTATAAATGAGCAGTTCTTC. Translating gives CASILAGTINEQFF.

This clonotype was counted many times. J is TRBJ1-5 and V is TRBV28; 9 positions match TRBD1. This CDR3 contains 17 residues. J was trimmed by 6 bases and V by 8 bases; bases with no gene match: 17. CDR1 and CDR2 (germline): MDHEN, SYDVKM. CDR3 region: CASVQTGGGRYGQPQHF. CDR3 coding DNA: TGTGCCAGCGTACAAACAGGGGGCGGGAGGTATGGTCAGCCCCAGCATTTT.

This clonotype was picked up many times. The chain uses TRBV2 and TRBJ2-2; D not resolved. V shed 2 bases and J shed 2 bases, with 6 bases lying between them. This CDR3 is 14 amino acids long. The V gene's germline CDR1 is SNHLY and CDR2 FYNNEI. CDR3 in amino acids: CASSERHNTGELFF. CDR3 DNA sequence: TGTGCCAGCAGTGAAAGGCATAACACCGGGGAGCTGTTTTTT. Combining the CDR3 with reference TRBV2 and TRBJ2-2 gives the whole variable domain EPEVTQTPSHQVTQMGQEVILRCVPISNHLYFYWYRQILGQKVEFLVSFYNNEISEKSEIFDDQFSVERPDGSNFTLKIRSTKLEDSAMYFCASSERHNTGELFFGEGSRLTVL.

This clonotype appeared a few times. The chain uses TRBV19 and TRBJ2-2; no clear D. The CDR3 totals 12 residues. The germline gives CDR1 LNHDA, CDR2 SQIVND (reference sequence). Between the trimmed V and J ends, which lost 7 bases and 6 bases, there was a span of 9 bases. CDR3 residues: CASTLAAGELFF. The CDR3 DNA reads as TGTGCCAGTACCCTGGCGGCCGGGGAGCTGTTTTTT.

The chain employs TRBV7-6 and TRBJ2-5, with 13 bases fitting TRBD2. The germline gives CDR1 SGHVS, CDR2 FNYEAQ. After removal of 5 bases from V and 4 bases from J, the junction contained 13 bases not matched to a gene. The CDR3 is made up of 18 amino acids. The CDR3 loop reads CASSPGLAGALVGETQYF. In DNA form, the CDR3 reads TGTGCCAGCAGCCCCGGACTAGCGGGGGCCCTAGTAGGAGAGACCCAGTACTTC.

This clonotype was seen ten or more times. The CDR3: CASSKGRAANTGELFF. The CDR3 DNA follows: TGTGCCAGTAGTAAAGGGCGTGCCGCGAACACCGGGGAGCTGTTTTTT. The genes are TRBV19 and TRBJ2-2; D is unclear. CDR3 length equals 16 residues. V shed 4 bases and J shed 0 bases, with 12 bases lying between them. Germline V gene sequence: CDR1 LNHDA, CDR2 SQIVND (reference sequence).

This clonotype has ten or more counts. The gene calls are TRBV28 and TRBJ1-5; TRBD1 might be the D (5 bases). The CDR3 runs 16 residues. Between the trimmed V and J ends, which lost 5 bases and 6 bases, there was a span of 20 bases. Germline CDR1 is MDHEN and CDR2 is SYDVKM. DNA for the CDR3: TGTGCCAGCAGTGGCATCGCGGGGGGGAGGGGTCAGCCCCAGCATTTT. It translates to CASSGIAGGRGQPQHF.

This clonotype has just one count. The chain carries TRBV7-9 and TRBJ2-5; D may match TRBD1 or TRBD2 (6 bases each). Germline lookup yields CDR1 SEHNR and CDR2 FQNEAQ (reference sequence). V lost 1 base, J lost 0 bases, and 12 bases lay in between. This CDR3 is built from 16 residues. The CDR3 is CASSLVRGGNQETQYF. In DNA form, the CDR3 reads TGTGCCAGCAGCTTAGTGAGAGGGGGGAACCAAGAGACCCAGTACTTC. Looking up the rest from reference TRBV7-9 and TRBJ2-5 gives the full variable domain: DTGVSQNPRHKITKRGQNVTFRCDPISEHNRLYWYRQTLGQGPEFLTYFQNEAQLEKSRLLSDRFSAERPKGSFSTLEIQRTEQGDSAMYLCASSLVRGGNQETQYFGPGTRLLVL.